This T cell receptor (beta chain) was identified in a study of control samples from healthy donors and cancer patients. The protocol was immunoSEQ multiplex PCR, while the TCRdb copy is restricted to in-frame clones and leaves out a portion. The table includes around 25,000 clones, roughly 90% detected once. V lost 5 bases to trimming and J lost 3 bases, with 11 bases between them. In germline, CDR1 is KGHSH, CDR2 LQKENI. The CDR3 runs 15 residues. The genes are TRBV18 and TRBJ2-6, with D maybe TRBD2 (5 bases). Sequencing was done on a sample of PBMCs. This receptor was identified in a man in his forties or fifties with lung cancer. CDR3 region: CASSDTRVGANVLTF. CDR3 DNA sequence: TGTGCCAGCTCAGACACTAGGGTTGGGGCCAACGTCCTGACTTTC.